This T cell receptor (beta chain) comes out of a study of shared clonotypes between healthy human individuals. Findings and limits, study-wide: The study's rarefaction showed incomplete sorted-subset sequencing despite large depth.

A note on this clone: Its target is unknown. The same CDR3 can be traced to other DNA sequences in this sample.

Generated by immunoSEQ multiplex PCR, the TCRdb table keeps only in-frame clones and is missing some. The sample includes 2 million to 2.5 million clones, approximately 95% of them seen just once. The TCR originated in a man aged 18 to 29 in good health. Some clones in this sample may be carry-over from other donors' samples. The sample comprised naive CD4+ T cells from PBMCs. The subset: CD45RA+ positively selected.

CDR3 sequence (DNA): TGTGCCAGCAGCGTTGGGGCAGATACGCAGTATTTT. Residues: CASSVGADTQYF. The chain uses TRBV9 and TRBJ2-3; D is ambiguous. Germline values: CDR1 SGDLS, CDR2 YYNGEE. This CDR3 has 12 residues. The V end was cut by 2 bases, the J end by 4 bases, with 5 bases between. Looking up the rest from reference TRBV9 and TRBJ2-3 gives the full variable domain: DSGVTQTPKHLITATGQRVTLRCSPRSGDLSVYWYQQSLDQGLQFLIQYYNGEERAKGNILERFSAQQFPDLHSELNLSSLELGDSALYFCASSVGADTQYFGPGTRLTVL.